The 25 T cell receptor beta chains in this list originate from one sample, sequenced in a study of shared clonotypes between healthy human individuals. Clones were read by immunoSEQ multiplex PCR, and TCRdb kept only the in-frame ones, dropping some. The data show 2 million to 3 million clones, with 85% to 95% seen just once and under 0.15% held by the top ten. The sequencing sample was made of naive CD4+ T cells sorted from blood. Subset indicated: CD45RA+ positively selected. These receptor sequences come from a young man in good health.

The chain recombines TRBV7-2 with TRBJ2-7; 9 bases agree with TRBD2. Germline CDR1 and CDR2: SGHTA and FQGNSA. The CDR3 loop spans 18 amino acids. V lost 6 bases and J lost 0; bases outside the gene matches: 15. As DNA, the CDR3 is TGTGCCAGCAGTCACCAGAGGTTCCTAGCGGGATCCTCCTACGAGCAGTACTTC. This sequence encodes CASSHQRFLAGSSYEQYF.

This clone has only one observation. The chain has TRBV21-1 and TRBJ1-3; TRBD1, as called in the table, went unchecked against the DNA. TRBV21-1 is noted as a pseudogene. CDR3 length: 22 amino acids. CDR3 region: CASSTQRGMGTGIFYSGNTIYF. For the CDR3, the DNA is TGTGCCAGCAGCACTCAAAGGGGGATGGGGACAGGGATCTTCTACTCTGGAAACACCATATATTTT.

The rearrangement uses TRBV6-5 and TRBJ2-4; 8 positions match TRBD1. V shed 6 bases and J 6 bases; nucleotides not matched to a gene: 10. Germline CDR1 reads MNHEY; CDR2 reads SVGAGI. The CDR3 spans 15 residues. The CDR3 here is CASSPTGAFGNIQYF. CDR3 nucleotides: TGTGCCAGCAGCCCGACAGGGGCTTTCGGAAACATTCAGTACTTC.

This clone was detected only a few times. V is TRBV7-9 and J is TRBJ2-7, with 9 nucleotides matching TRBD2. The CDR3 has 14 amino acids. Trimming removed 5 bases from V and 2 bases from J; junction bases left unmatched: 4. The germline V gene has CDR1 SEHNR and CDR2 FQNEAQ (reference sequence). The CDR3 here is CASSPTSGTYEQYF. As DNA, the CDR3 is TGTGCCAGCAGCCCGACTAGCGGAACCTACGAGCAGTACTTC.

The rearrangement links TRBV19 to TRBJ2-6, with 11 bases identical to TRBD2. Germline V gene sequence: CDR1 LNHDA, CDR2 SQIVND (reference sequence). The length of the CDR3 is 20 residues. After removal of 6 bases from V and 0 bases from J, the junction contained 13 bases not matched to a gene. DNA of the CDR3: TGTGCCAGTAGCTTCGGGCTAGCGGGAGGATTCCTCTCTGGGGCCAACGTCCTGACTTTC. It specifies CASSFGLAGGFLSGANVLTF.

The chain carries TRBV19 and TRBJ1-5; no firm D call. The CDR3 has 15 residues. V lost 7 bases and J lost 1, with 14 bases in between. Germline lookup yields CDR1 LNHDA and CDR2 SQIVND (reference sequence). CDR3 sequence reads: CASNSEGLSNQPQHF. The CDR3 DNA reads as TGTGCCAGTAATTCTGAGGGATTGAGCAATCAGCCCCAGCATTTT.

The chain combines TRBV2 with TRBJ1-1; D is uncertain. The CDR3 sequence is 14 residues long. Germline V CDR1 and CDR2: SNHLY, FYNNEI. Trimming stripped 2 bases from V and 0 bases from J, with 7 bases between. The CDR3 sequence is CASSEYPLNTEAFF. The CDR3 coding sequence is TGTGCCAGCAGTGAATACCCCCTGAACACTGAAGCTTTCTTT.

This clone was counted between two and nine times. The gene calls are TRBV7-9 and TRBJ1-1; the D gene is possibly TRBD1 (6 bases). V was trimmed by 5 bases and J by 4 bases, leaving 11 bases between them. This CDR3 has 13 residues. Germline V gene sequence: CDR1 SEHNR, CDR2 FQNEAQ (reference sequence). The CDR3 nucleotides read TGTGCCAGCAGCCGAGGACAGTCCACTGAAGCTTTCTTT. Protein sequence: CASSRGQSTEAFF.

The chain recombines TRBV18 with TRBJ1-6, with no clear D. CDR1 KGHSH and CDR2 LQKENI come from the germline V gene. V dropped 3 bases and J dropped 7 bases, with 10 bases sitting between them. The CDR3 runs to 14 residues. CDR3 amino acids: CASSPEHGNSPLHF. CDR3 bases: TGTGCCAGCTCACCTGAGCACGGGAATTCACCCCTCCACTTT.

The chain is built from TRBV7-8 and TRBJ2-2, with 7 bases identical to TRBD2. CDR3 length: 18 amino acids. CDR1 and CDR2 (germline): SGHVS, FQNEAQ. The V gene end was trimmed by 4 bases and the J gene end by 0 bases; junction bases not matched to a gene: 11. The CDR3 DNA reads TGTGCCAGCAGCTATGCGGTGTCTAGCGGACCGAACACCGGGGAGCTGTTTTTT. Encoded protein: CASSYAVSSGPNTGELFF.

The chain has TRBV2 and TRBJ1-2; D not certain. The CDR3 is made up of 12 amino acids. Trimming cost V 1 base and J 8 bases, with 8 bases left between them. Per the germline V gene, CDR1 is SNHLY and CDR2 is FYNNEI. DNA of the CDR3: TGTGCCAGCAGTGAAGAAGTTGGCGGCTACACCTTC. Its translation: CASSEEVGGYTF.

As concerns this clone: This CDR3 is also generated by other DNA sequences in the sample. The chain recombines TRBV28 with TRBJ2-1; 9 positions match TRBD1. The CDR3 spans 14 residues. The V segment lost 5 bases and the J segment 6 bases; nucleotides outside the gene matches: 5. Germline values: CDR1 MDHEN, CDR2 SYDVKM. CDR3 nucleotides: TGTGCCAGCAGTCTAGGACAGGGGAGCAATGAGCAGTTCTTC. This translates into CASSLGQGSNEQFF. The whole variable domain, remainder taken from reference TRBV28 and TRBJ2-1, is DVKVTQSSRYLVKRTGEKVFLECVQDMDHENMFWYRQDPGLGLRLIYFSYDVKMKEKGDIPEGYSVSREKKERFSLILESASTNQTSMYLCASSLGQGSNEQFFGPGTRLTVL.

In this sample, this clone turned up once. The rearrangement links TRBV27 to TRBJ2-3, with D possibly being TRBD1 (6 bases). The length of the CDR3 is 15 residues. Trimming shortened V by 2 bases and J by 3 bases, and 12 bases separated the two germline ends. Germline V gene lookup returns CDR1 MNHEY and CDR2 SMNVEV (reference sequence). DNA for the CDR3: TGTGCCAGCAGTTTAGCAGGGGCGAAGACAGATACGCAGTATTTT. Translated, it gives CASSLAGAKTDTQYF.

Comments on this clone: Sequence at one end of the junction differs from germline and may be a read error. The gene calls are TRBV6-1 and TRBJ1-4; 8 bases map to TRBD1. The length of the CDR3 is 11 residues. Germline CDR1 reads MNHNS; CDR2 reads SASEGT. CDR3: CASSGGTGFCF. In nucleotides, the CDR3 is TGTGCCAGCAGTGGGGGGACAGGCTTCTGTTTT.

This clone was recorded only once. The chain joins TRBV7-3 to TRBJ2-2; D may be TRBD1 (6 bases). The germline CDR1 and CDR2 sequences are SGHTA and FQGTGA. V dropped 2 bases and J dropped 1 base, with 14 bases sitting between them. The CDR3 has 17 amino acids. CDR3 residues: CASSLGGSLLNTGELFF. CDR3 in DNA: TGTGCCAGCAGCTTAGGGGGCAGCCTTCTGAACACCGGGGAGCTGTTTTTT. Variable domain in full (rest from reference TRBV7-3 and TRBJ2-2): GAGVSQTPSNKVTEKGKYVELRCDPISGHTALYWYRQSLGQGPEFLIYFQGTGAADDSGLPNDRFFAVRPEGSVSTLKIQRTERGDSAVYLCASSLGGSLLNTGELFFGEGSRLTVL.

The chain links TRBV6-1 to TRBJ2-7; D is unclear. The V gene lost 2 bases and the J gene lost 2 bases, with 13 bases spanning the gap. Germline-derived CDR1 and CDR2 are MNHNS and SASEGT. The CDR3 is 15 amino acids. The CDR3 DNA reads TGTGCCAGCAGTGAATTAACGGCAGTACCCTACGAGCAGTACTTC. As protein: CASSELTAVPYEQYF.

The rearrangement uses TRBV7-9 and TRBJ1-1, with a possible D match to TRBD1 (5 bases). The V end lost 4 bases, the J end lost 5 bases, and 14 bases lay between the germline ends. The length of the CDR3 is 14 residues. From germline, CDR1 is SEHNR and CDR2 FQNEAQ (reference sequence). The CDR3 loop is CASSWSGGGTEAFF. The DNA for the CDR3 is TGTGCCAGCAGCTGGTCCGGGGGTGGGACTGAAGCTTTCTTT.

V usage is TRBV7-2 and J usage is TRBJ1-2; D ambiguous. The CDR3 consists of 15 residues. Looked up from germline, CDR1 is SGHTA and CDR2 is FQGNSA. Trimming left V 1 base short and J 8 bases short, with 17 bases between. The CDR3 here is CASSLVTVSRGGYTF. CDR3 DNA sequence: TGTGCCAGCAGCTTAGTGACTGTCAGTCGTGGGGGCTACACCTTC.

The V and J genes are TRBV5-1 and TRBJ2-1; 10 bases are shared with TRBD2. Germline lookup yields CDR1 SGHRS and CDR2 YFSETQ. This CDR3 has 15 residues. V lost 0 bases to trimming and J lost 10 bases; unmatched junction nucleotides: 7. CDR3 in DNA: TGCGCCAGCAGCTTGGAGTCTAGCGGGGGCTTGGAGCAGTTCTTC. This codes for CASSLESSGGLEQFF. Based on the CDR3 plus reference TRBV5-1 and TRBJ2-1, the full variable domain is KAGVTQTPRYLIKTRGQQVTLSCSPISGHRSVSWYQQTPGQGLQFLFEYFSETQRNKGNFPGRFSGRQFSNSRSEMNVSTLELGDSALYLCASSLESSGGLEQFFGPGTRLTVL.

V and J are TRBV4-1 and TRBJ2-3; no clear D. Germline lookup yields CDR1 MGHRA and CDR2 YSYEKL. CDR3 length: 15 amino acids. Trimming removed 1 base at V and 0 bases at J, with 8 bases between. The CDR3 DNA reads TGCGCCAGCAGCCAAGTCCCAGTGAGCACAGATACGCAGTATTTT. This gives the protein CASSQVPVSTDTQYF.

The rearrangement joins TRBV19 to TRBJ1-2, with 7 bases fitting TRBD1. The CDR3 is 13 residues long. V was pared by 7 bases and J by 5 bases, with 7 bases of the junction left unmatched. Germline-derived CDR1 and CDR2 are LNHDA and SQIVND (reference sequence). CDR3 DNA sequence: TGTGCCAGTAAGGAGGACAGGTGGTATGGCTACACCTTC. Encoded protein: CASKEDRWYGYTF.

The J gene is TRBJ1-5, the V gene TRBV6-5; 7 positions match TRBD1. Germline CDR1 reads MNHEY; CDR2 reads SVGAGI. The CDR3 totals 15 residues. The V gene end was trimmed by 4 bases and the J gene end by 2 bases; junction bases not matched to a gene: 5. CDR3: CASSSMGTGNQPQHF. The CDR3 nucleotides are TGTGCCAGCAGTTCAATGGGGACAGGCAATCAGCCCCAGCATTTT.

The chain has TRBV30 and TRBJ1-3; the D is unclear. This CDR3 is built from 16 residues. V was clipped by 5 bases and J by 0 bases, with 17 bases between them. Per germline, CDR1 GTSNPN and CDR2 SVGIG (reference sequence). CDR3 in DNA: TGTGCCTGGGAACCGGGCCCCACCCGCTCTGGAAACACCATATATTTT. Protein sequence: CAWEPGPTRSGNTIYF.

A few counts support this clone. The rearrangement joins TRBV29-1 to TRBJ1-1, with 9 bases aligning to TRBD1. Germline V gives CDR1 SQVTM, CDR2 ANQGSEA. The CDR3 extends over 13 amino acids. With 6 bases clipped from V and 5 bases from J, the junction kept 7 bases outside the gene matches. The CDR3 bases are TGCAGCGTCGGAGACAGGGGGTTGACTGAAGCTTTCTTT. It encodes CSVGDRGLTEAFF.

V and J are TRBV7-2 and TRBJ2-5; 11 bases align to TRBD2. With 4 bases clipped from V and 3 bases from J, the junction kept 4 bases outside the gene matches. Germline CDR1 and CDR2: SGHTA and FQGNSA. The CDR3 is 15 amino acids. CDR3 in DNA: TGTGCCAGCAGCTCCCGACTAGCGGGGAAAGAGACCCAGTACTTC. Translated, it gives CASSSRLAGKETQYF. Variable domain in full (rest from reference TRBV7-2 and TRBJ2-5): GAGVSQSPSNKVTEKGKDVELRCDPISGHTALYWYRQSLGQGLEFLIYFQGNSAPDKSGLPSDRFSAERTGGSVSTLTIQRTQQEDSAVYLCASSSRLAGKETQYFGPGTRLLVL.